These T cell receptor beta chains were read from a single sample in a study of T cell responses to AZD1222 COVID-19 vaccine. Clones were read by immunoSEQ multiplex PCR, and TCRdb kept only the in-frame ones, dropping some. The repertoire has 95,000 to 100,000 clones, about 88% of them found once; the top ten carry 16%. The sample was peripheral blood, taken on day 0 of AZD1222 vaccination. The receptors stem from an adult in good health. Both conserved end residues are part of each CDR3. The D gene is left open where the match is weak. Only some rows state a clone size, as once, few, many or a class for expanded clones.

D	V	J	size	CDR3	DNA
NA	TRBV28	TRBJ2-7	NA	CASRTNWGPPSYEQYF	TGTGCCAGCAGAACTAACTGGGGACCGCCCTCCTACGAGCAGTACTTC
TRBD1	TRBV30	TRBJ2-7	once	CAWRTGTGVYEQYF	TGTGCCTGGAGGACTGGGACAGGGGTCTACGAGCAGTACTTC
NA	TRBV6-5	TRBJ1-2	NA	CASTKTRSSYGYTF	TGTGCCAGCACTAAAACCCGGAGTTCCTATGGCTACACCTTC
NA	TRBV12-3/TRBV12-4	TRBJ1-2	NA	CASSLGSYGYTF	TGTGCCAGCAGTCTAGGATCCTATGGCTACACCTTC
NA	TRBV30	TRBJ1-1	NA	CACTTVGGPRAFF	TGTGCCTGCACGACGGTTGGGGGGCCTCGGGCTTTCTTT
NA	TRBV19	TRBJ2-4	NA	CASSIAGIAKNIQYF	TGTGCCAGTAGTATAGCGGGTATAGCCAAAAACATTCAGTACTTC
NA	TRBV3-1/TRBV3-2	TRBJ1-4	few	CASSQDLGATNEKLFF	TGTGCCAGCAGCCAAGATCTCGGAGCAACTAATGAAAAACTGTTTTTT
TRBD1	TRBV7-2	TRBJ1-2	NA	CASSLGTGGYGYTF	TGTGCCAGCAGCTTAGGGACAGGGGGTTATGGCTACACCTTC
TRBD1	TRBV11-2	TRBJ2-5	NA	CASSPDRGRIETQYF	TGTGCCAGCAGCCCGGACAGGGGGCGCATTGAGACCCAGTACTTC
NA	TRBV9	TRBJ2-5	NA	CASSLDGGLKETQYF	TGTGCCAGCAGCCTAGACGGCGGACTAAAAGAGACCCAGTACTTC
NA	TRBV30	TRBJ1-1	NA	CAWSVSRFTEAFF	TGTGCCTGGAGCGTAAGCCGGTTCACTGAAGCTTTCTTT
TRBD1	TRBV11-2	TRBJ2-1	once	CASSLVGTGGGEQFF	TGTGCCAGCAGCTTAGTAGGGACAGGGGGTGGTGAGCAGTTCTTC
TRBD1	TRBV6-5	TRBJ1-1	NA	CASRLRDSAREAFF	TGTGCCAGCAGACTCCGGGACAGCGCACGTGAAGCTTTCTTT
TRBD2	TRBV6-6	TRBJ2-7	NA	CASQPTSGRAREQYF	TGTGCCAGCCAACCCACTAGCGGGAGGGCCAGGGAGCAGTACTTC
NA	TRBV9	TRBJ1-5	NA	CASSVSGRDQPQHF	TGTGCCAGCAGCGTGTCTGGGAGGGATCAGCCCCAGCATTTT
TRBD2	TRBV19	TRBJ2-1	once	CASSKTSGNSYNEQFF	TGTGCCAGTAGTAAAACTAGCGGGAACTCCTACAATGAGCAGTTCTTC
TRBD1	TRBV18	TRBJ2-1	NA	CASSSRSPGQGHNEQFF	TGTGCCAGCTCATCAAGGTCCCCGGGACAGGGCCACAATGAGCAGTTCTTC
TRBD2	TRBV28	TRBJ2-7	once	CASSEAGPSYEQYF	TGTGCCAGCAGTGAAGCGGGGCCTTCCTACGAGCAGTACTTC
NA	TRBV30	TRBJ1-6	NA	CAWKRVNNSPLHF	TGTGCCTGGAAACGGGTTAACAATTCACCCCTCCACTTT
NA	TRBV2	TRBJ1-1	NA	CASRRTENTEAFF	TGTGCCAGCAGGAGGACAGAGAACACTGAAGCTTTCTTT
TRBD2	TRBV30	TRBJ2-7	NA	CAWTSGNEQYF	TGTGCCTGGACTAGCGGGAACGAGCAGTACTTC
NA	TRBV4-1	TRBJ1-5	NA	CASSSQGYNQPQHF	TGCGCCAGCAGTTCTCAGGGTTACAATCAGCCCCAGCATTTT
TRBD2	TRBV7-9	TRBJ2-7	NA	CASSPGLAGGLYEQYF	TGTGCCAGCAGCCCCGGACTAGCGGGAGGGCTGTACGAGCAGTACTTC
NA	TRBV9	TRBJ1-4	NA	CASSVGTATNEKLFF	TGTGCCAGCAGCGTAGGGACAGCAACTAATGAAAAACTGTTTTTT
NA	TRBV7-9	TRBJ1-3	NA	CASSPDFRMRGFRNTIYF	TGTGCCAGCAGCCCTGATTTTAGGATGAGGGGATTCCGAAACACCATATATTTT
NA	TRBV6-5	TRBJ1-2	NA	CASRPGQGGGYTF	TGTGCCAGCAGACCTGGGCAGGGTGGCGGCTACACCTTC
NA	TRBV3-1/TRBV3-2	TRBJ2-1	NA	CASSQGRDNEQFF	TGTGCCAGCAGCCAAGGTAGAGACAATGAGCAGTTCTTC
NA	TRBV3-1/TRBV3-2	TRBJ2-3	NA	CASSPFVGPDTQYF	TGTGCCAGCAGCCCTTTCGTTGGGCCGGATACGCAGTATTTT
TRBD2	TRBV7-3	TRBJ2-7	NA	CASSLGGRIDEQYF	TGTGCCAGCAGCTTGGGCGGGAGAATCGACGAGCAGTACTTC
NA	TRBV4-1	TRBJ2-7	NA	CASSQATGSLYEQYF	TGCGCCAGCAGCCAAGCGACAGGATCCCTCTACGAGCAGTACTTC
TRBD1	TRBV6-1	TRBJ1-2	NA	CASSEALGSGGAQNYGYTF	TGTGCCAGCAGTGAAGCGCTGGGGTCAGGGGGCGCCCAAAACTATGGCTACACCTTC
TRBD1	TRBV14	TRBJ2-1	NA	CASSQPNPRPGQGVNEQFF	TGTGCCAGCAGCCAACCTAACCCTCGCCCGGGACAGGGCGTCAATGAGCAGTTCTTC
NA	TRBV25-1	TRBJ2-2	NA	CASRLGRTGELFF	TGTGCCAGCAGGTTGGGGCGGACCGGGGAGCTGTTTTTT
TRBD1	TRBV28	TRBJ1-4	NA	CASSLSNEQGAEKLFF	TGTGCCAGCAGTTTATCTAATGAACAGGGGGCGGAAAAACTGTTTTTT
TRBD2	TRBV30	TRBJ2-4	NA	CALESGGKNIQYF	TGTGCCTTGGAGTCGGGAGGGAAAAACATTCAGTACTTC
NA	TRBV28	TRBJ1-1	NA	CASSGGTAFF	TGTGCCAGCAGTGGGGGCACAGCTTTCTTT
TRBD1	TRBV28	TRBJ1-4	NA	CASSPGQGGSTNEKLFF	TGTGCCAGCAGTCCTGGACAGGGGGGATCAACTAATGAAAAACTGTTTTTT
NA	TRBV18	TRBJ1-2	few	CASSPRMVEDGYTF	TGTGCCAGCTCACCAAGAATGGTCGAAGATGGCTACACCTTC
TRBD1	TRBV6-5	TRBJ2-5	NA	CASSTGGTGDETQYF	TGTGCCAGCAGTACAGGGGGGACAGGGGACGAGACCCAGTACTTC